This TCR beta chain was sequenced for a study of tumor-infiltrating lymphocytes in primary liver carcinoma. Synthesis of TCR beta cDNA was carried out from approximately 470 ng total RNA with a constant-region primer. Amplification in three nested multiplex PCR rounds with slightly modified ARM-PCR gave rise to TCR beta libraries. Two initial PCR rounds of about 11 cycles each paired TRBV1-TRBV30 forward primers with a C-beta reverse primer. TCRdb independently ran MiXCR on the multiplex PCR reads; one entry per CDR3 protein. This sample has about 70,000 distinct CDR3 sequences, with nearly 70% found just once. In this sample, this clonotype turned up many times. The CDR3 extends over 13 amino acids. CDR1 MDHEN and CDR2 SYDVKM come from the germline V gene. Trimming removed 6 bases from V and 1 base from J, with 9 bases in between. The source material, about 20-30 mg of unsorted bulk tissue, was used to co-extract RNA and DNA.

The chain joins TRBV28 to TRBJ1-1; D remains ambiguous. The sequencing sample was made of liver tumor tissue from sampling region 4. Sample subset: tumor region T4, right-lateral pole. This clonotype was obtained from a man in his forties with primary liver carcinoma and hepatitis B virus infection. CDR3 DNA sequence: TGTGCCAGCAGCCTCGACTGGAACACTGAAGCTTTCTTT. Translating gives CASSLDWNTEAFF.